This TCR beta chain appears in the sequencing data of a study of blood T cell repertoires in COVID-19. Study-level information: Samples came from the United States, Italy and Spain, spanning acute and convalescent COVID-19. Sample material is recorded as cDNA or gDNA derived from T cells, B-cell-depleted T cells, or PBMCs.

The assay was immunoSEQ multiplex PCR, and TCRdb's table has in-frame clones only and misses some. This sample has roughly 150,000 clones; about four fifths occur once, and the top ten carry approximately 15%. Germline CDR1 is SGHRS and CDR2 is YFSETQ. V lost 2 bases and J 2 bases, leaving 10 bases between the germline ends. The CDR3 extends over 14 amino acids. The sample consisted of peripheral blood. This receptor was identified in a woman older than 75 with acute or convalescent COVID-19. This rearrangement joins TRBV5-1 to TRBJ1-2; D not certain. CDR3 sequence reads: CASSFGGENYGYTF. The CDR3 coding sequence is TGCGCCAGCAGCTTTGGTGGGGAGAACTATGGCTACACCTTC.